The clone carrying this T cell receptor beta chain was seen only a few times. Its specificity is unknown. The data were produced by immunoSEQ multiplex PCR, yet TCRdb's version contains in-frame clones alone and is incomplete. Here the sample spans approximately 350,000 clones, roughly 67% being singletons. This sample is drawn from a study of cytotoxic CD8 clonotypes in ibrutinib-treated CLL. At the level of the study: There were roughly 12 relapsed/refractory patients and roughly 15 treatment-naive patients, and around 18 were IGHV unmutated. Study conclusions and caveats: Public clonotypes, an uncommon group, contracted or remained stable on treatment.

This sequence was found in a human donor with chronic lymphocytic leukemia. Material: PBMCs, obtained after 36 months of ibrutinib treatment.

Here the CDR3 reads CASSSGFSNQPQHF. The CDR3 coding sequence is TGTGCCAGCAGTTCCGGCTTTAGCAATCAGCCCCAGCATTTT. This chain uses TRBV27 with TRBJ1-5; D remains unclear. Per the germline V gene, CDR1 is MNHEY and CDR2 is SMNVEV (reference sequence). CDR3 length: 14 amino acids. V dropped 4 bases and J dropped 0 bases, with 7 bases sitting between them.